This T cell receptor beta chain was recorded in a study of cytomegalovirus exposure and HLA in healthy donors. General study points: The only immune exposure information that was available was CMV serostatus. Later on, an analysis found that several of the most significant clusters appeared to be linked to common viral pathogens, which included parvovirus B19. Later analysis revealed greater clonal expansion in HLA-associated TCR beta chains than in equally common others.

CDR1 and CDR2 from the germline V gene are SGHTA and FQGNSA. This CDR3 is 12 amino acids long. The ends were cut back, 1 base at V and 5 bases at J, with 5 bases in the middle. A multiplex PCR was run with 60 Vbeta primers and 13 Jbeta primers. The method was immunoSEQ multiplex PCR; TCRdb's version includes in-frame clones alone and lacks a portion of them. Here the sample spans some 130,000 clones, about three quarters being singletons. Comments on this clone: The antigen is not known.

The V call is TRBV7-2, the J call TRBJ2-5, with D uncertain. The TCR comes from a male donor in good health and CMV-seronegative. Source material: PBMCs. The CDR3 DNA follows: TGTGCCAGCAGCTTAGACCGGGAGACCCAGTACTTC. As protein: CASSLDRETQYF.